This TCR beta chain was documented in a study of sequential checkpoint blockade in melanoma. Study in general: DNA from more than 75 pretreatment tumor samples underwent TCRβ immunosequencing.

The CDR3 has 14 amino acids. Germline V CDR1 and CDR2: SGHVS, FNYEAQ. V lost 5 bases, J lost 4 bases, and 14 bases lay in between. The treatment denotes: randomized to nivolumab then ipilimumab (arm A) or the reverse (arm B). The method was immunoSEQ multiplex PCR; TCRdb's version includes in-frame clones alone and lacks a portion of them. In the table there are about 20,000 clones, more than 65% of which are singletons. The TCR sequence derives from a human donor with melanoma. V usage is TRBV7-6 and J usage is TRBJ2-5; unclear D gene. This material consisted of tumor tissue (inferred from file names), taken from a patient given nivolumab and ipilimumab in sequence. CDR3 DNA sequence: TGTGCCAGCAGCCACAACACGAAGGGAGAGACCCAGTACTTC. This encodes CASSHNTKGETQYF. Full variable domain (rest looked up from reference TRBV7-6 and TRBJ2-5): GAGVSQSPRYKVTKRGQDVALRCDPISGHVSLYWYRQALGQGPEFLTYFNYEAQQDKSGLPNDRFSAERPEGSISTLTIQRTEQRDSAMYRCASSHNTKGETQYFGPGTRLLVL.